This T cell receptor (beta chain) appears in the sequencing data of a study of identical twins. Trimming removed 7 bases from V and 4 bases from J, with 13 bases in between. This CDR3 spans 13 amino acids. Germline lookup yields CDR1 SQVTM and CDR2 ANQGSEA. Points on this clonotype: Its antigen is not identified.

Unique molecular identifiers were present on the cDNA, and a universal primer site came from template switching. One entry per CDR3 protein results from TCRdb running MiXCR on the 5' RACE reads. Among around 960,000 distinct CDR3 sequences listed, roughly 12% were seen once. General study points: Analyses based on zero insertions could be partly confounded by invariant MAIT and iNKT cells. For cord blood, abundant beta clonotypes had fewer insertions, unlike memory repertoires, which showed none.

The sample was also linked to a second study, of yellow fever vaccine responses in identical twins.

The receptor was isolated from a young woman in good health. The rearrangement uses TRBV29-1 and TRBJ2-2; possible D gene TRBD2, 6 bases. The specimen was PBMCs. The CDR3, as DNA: TGCAGCGCGGTAGCGGAACCCACCGGGGAGCTGTTTTTT. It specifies CSAVAEPTGELFF.